The present TCR beta chain was sequenced within a study of blood T cell repertoires in COVID-19. Whole-study context: Acute and convalescent COVID-19 specimens originated in the United States, Italy and Spain. From T cells, B-cell-depleted T cells, or PBMCs came the material, which was cDNA or gDNA.

This clone was recorded only once. Patients from Seattle were sampled longitudinally, starting during active infection. This CDR3 has 13 residues. Looked up from germline, CDR1 is SQVTM and CDR2 is ANQGSEA. Unmatched junction bases numbered 8, after V lost 0 bases and J lost 10 bases. Clones were read by immunoSEQ multiplex PCR, and TCRdb kept only the in-frame ones, dropping some. The table has about 270,000 clones, 70% to 90% seen once. This receptor was identified in a woman aged 30 to 39 with COVID-19, enrolled during active disease. The sample taken for sequencing was peripheral blood. J is TRBJ1-2 and V is TRBV29-1; 7 bases line up with TRBD1. CDR3 nucleotides: TGCAGCGTTGAAGATAGACAGGGAGAATTCTACACCTTC. It codes for CSVEDRQGEFYTF.